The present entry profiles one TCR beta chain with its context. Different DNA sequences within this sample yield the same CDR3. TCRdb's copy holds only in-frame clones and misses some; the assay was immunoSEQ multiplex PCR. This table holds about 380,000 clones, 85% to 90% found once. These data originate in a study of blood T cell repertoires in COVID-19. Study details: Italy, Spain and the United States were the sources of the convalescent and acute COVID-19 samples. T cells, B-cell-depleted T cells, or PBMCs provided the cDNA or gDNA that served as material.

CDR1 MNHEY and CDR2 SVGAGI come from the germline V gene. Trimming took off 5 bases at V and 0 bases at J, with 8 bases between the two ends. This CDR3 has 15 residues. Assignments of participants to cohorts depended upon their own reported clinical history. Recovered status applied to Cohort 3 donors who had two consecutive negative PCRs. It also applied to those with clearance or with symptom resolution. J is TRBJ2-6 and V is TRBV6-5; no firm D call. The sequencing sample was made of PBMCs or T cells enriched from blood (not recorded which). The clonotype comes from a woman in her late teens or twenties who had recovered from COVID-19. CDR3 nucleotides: TGTGCCAGCAGTCGCGACTCCTCTGGGGCCAACGTCCTGACTTTC. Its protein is CASSRDSSGANVLTF.